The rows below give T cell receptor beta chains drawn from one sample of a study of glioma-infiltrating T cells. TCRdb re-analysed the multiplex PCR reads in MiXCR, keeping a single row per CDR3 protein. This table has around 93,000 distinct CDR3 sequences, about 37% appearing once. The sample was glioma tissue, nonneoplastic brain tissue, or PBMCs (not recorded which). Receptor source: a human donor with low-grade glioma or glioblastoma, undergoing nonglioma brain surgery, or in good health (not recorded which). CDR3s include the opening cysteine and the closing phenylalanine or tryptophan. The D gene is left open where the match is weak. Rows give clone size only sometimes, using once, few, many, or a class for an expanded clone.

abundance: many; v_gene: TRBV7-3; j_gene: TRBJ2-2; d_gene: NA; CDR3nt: TGTGCCAGCAGCTTAAAGAGCACCGGGGAGCTGTTTTTT; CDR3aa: CASSLKSTGELFF
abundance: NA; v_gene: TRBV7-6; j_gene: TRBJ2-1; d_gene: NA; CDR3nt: TGTGCCAGCAGCCTATCCTCCTACAATGAGCAGTCCTTC; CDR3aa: CASSLSSYNEQSF
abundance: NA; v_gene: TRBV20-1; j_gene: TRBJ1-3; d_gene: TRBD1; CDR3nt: TGCAGTGCGGGAAAGACAGGGGAGCTCTCTGGAAACACCATATATTTT; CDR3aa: CSAGKTGELSGNTIYF
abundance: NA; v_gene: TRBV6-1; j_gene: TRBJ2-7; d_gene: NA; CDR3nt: TGTGCCAGCAGTGCACAGGGCCTCGCGGGCCACGAGCAGTACTTC; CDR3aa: CASSAQGLAGHEQYF
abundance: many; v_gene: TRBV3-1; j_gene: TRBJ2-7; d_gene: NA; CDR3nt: TGTGCCAGCAGCCAAGGTTGGCTAGCTCGGGAGCAGTACTTC; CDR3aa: CASSQGWLAREQYF
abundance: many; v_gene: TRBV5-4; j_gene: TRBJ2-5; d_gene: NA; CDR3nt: TGTGCCAGCAGCTTGGAGCCAGCCCAAGAGACCCAGTACTTC; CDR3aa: CASSLEPAQETQYF
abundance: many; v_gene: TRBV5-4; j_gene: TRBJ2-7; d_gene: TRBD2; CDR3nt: TGTGCCAGCAGCTTGGTTTCTAGCGGGTACGAGCAGTACTTC; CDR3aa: CASSLVSSGYEQYF
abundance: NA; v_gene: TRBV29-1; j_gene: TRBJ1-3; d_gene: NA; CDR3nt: TGCAGCGTCGACTCTGGAAACACCATATATTTT; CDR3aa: CSVDSGNTIYF
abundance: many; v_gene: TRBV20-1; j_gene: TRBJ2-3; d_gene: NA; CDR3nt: TGCAGTGCTAGAGATTTCAGGTCGGGAAACACAGATACGCAGTATTTT; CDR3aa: CSARDFRSGNTDTQYF
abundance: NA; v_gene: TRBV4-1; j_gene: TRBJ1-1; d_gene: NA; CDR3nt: TGCGCCAGCAGCCAAGGTGGTTTGGGGGACACTGGAGCTTTCTTT; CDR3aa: CASSQGGLGDTGAFF
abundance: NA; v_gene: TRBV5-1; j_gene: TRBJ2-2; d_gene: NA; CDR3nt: TGCGCCAGCAGCTTGGAAGGACTTAACACCGGGGAGCTGTTTTTT; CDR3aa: CASSLEGLNTGELFF
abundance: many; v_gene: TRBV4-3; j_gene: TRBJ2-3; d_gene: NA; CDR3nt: TGCGCCAGCAGCCAAAACGAACCGCCTAGCACAGATACGCAGTATTTT; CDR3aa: CASSQNEPPSTDTQYF
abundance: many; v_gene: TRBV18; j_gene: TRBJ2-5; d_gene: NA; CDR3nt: TGTGCCAGCTCACCCCGTGTTGGAGGGGGTGAGACCCAGTACTTC; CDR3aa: CASSPRVGGGETQYF
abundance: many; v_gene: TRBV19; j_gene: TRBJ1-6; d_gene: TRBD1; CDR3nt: TGTGCCAGTAGTATTCGAACCCGGGACAGGGTGAATTCACCCCTCCACTTT; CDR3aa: CASSIRTRDRVNSPLHF
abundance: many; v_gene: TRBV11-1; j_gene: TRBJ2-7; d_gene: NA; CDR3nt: TGTGCCAGCAGCCCCCGTGGGGGGATCAGGGCCTACGAGCAGTACTTC; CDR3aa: CASSPRGGIRAYEQYF
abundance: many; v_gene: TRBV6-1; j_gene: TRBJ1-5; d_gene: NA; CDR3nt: TGTGCCAGCAGTTTGCAGGGAGGCAATCAGCCCCAGCATTTT; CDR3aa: CASSLQGGNQPQHF
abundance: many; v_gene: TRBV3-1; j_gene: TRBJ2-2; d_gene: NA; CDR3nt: TGTGCCAGCAGACCGAGTCGTGGGGGTGGCACCGGGGAGCTGTTTTTT; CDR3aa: CASRPSRGGGTGELFF
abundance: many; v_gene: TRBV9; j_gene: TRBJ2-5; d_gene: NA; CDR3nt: TGTGCCAGCAGCGTAGGTGCTAGCCCAGAGACCCAGTACTTC; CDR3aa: CASSVGASPETQYF
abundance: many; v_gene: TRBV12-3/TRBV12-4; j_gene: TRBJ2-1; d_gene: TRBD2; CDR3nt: TGTGCCAGCAGTTCGACGGGGGGACGTATAACCTACAATGAGCAGTTCTTC; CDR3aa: CASSSTGGRITYNEQFF
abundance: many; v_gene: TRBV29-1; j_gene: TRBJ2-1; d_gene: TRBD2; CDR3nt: TGCAGCGTTGACAAAGGACTAGCGGAACTCTACAATGAGCAGTTCTTC; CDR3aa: CSVDKGLAELYNEQFF
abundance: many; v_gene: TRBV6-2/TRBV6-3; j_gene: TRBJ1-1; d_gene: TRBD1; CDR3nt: TGTGCCAGCAGCTGGACAGGGGGCCAGAACACTGAAGCTTTCTTT; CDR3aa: CASSWTGGQNTEAFF
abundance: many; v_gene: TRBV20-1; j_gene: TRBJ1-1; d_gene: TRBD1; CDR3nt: TGCAGTGCTAGAGGGGAGGGGGCTGGGAACACTGAAGCTTTCTTT; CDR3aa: CSARGEGAGNTEAFF